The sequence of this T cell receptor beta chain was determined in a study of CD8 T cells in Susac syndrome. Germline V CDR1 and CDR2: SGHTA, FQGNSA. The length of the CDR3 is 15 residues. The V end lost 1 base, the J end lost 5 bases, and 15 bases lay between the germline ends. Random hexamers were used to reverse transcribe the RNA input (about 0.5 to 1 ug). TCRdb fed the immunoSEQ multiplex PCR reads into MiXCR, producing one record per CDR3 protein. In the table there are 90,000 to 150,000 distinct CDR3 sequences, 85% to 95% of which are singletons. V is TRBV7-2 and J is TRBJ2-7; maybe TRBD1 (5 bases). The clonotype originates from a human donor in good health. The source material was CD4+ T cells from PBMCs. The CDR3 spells CASSLVGGTQDEQYF. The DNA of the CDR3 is TGTGCCAGCAGCTTAGTTGGTGGCACACAGGACGAGCAGTACTTC. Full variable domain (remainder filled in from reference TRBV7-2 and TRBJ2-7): GAGVSQSPSNKVTEKGKDVELRCDPISGHTALYWYRQSLGQGLEFLIYFQGNSAPDKSGLPSDRFSAERTGGSVSTLTIQRTQQEDSAVYLCASSLVGGTQDEQYFGPGTRLTVT.